This T cell receptor beta chain was retrieved from a study of blood T cell repertoires in COVID-19. Germline V gives CDR1 MNHEY, CDR2 SMNVEV (reference sequence). The CDR3 runs to 14 residues. Trimming removed 4 bases at V and 0 bases at J, with 8 bases between. This study enrolled people aged roughly 18 to 90 from about two dozen US geographic areas. Assignments of participants to cohorts depended upon their own reported clinical history. Here immunoSEQ multiplex PCR was the method, and the copy in TCRdb shows in-frame clones only, minus some. Counted here are under 300,000 clones, approximately 88% occurring once; the ten biggest clones make up 1.5% to 2%.

V usage is TRBV27 and J usage is TRBJ2-3; D call uncertain. The clonotype was recovered from a middle-aged woman who had recovered from COVID-19. Source material: PBMCs or T cells enriched from blood (not recorded which). The CDR3 is CASSSASSTDTQYF. DNA for the CDR3: TGTGCCAGCAGTTCAGCGTCTAGCACAGATACGCAGTATTTT.